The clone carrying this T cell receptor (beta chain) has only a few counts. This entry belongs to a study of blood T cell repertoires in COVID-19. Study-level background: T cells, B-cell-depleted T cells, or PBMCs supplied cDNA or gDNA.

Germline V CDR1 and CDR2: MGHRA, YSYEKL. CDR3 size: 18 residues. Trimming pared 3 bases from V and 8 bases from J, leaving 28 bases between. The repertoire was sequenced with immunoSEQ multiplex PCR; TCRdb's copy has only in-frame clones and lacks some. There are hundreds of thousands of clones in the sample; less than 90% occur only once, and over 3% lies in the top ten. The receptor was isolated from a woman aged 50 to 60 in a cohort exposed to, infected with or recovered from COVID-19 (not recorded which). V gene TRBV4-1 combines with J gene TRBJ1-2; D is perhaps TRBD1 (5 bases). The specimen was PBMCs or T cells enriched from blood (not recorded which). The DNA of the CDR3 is TGCGCCAGCAGCCACCCCTCACGATCCGACAGACCGACTCCGGGCTACACCTTC. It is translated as CASSHPSRSDRPTPGYTF.